The rows below give T cell receptor beta chains drawn from one sample of a study of cytomegalovirus exposure and HLA in healthy donors. The repertoire was sequenced with immunoSEQ multiplex PCR; TCRdb's copy has only in-frame clones and lacks some. The sample includes under 200,000 clones, roughly 75% of them seen just once. Material: PBMCs. The origin of the receptors is a woman between 45 and 60 years old in good health and CMV-seropositive. Both conserved end residues are part of each CDR3. Each record gives: D gene, J gene, V gene, clone size, CDR3 protein, CDR3 DNA. A D gene is named only where the DNA matches it firmly. Size values are once, few and many counts, or a class for expanded clones, and some rows have none.

-,TRBJ1-2,TRBV2,-,CASSEVGASGYTF,TGTGCCAGCAGTGAAGTGGGGGCTAGCGGCTACACCTTC
TRBD1,TRBJ2-3,TRBV6-1,-,CASSEDRLSDTQYF,TGTGCCAGCAGTGAGGACAGGTTATCGGATACGCAGTATTTT
TRBD1,TRBJ1-2,TRBV4-3,-,CASTRDPGQLYGYTF,TGCGCCAGCACCCGTGACCCGGGACAGCTCTATGGCTACACCTTC
-,TRBJ1-1,TRBV7-2,-,CASSLKGGTEAFF,TGTGCCAGCAGCTTAAAAGGGGGCACTGAAGCTTTCTTT
-,TRBJ1-5,TRBV28,-,CASSFGGYSNQPQHF,TGTGCCAGCAGTTTCGGGGGTTATAGCAATCAGCCCCAGCATTTT
-,TRBJ2-1,TRBV28,-,CASSGGREIEQFF,TGTGCCAGCAGCGGGGGACGCGAGATTGAGCAGTTCTTC
-,TRBJ2-1,TRBV5-1,few,CASSLGSGPGAYNEQFF,TGCGCCAGCAGCTTGGGGAGCGGCCCAGGGGCTTACAATGAGCAGTTCTTC
-,TRBJ1-1,TRBV4-3,once,CASSQTVGSTEAFF,TGCGCCAGCAGCCAAACAGTGGGGAGCACTGAAGCTTTCTTT
TRBD2,TRBJ2-3,TRBV10-2,-,CASRHTAGDTQYF,TGCGCCAGCAGGCATACAGCGGGGGATACGCAGTATTTT
-,TRBJ1-2,TRBV7-2,-,CASSLSWRVHYGYTF,TGTGCCAGCAGCCTAAGTTGGAGGGTGCACTATGGCTACACCTTC
TRBD2,TRBJ2-1,TRBV7-3,-,CASSLTPGLVVNEQFF,TGTGCCAGCAGCTTAACCCCGGGACTAGTAGTCAATGAGCAGTTCTTC
TRBD1,TRBJ1-5,TRBV18,-,CASSRTGGGNQPQHF,TGTGCCAGCTCCCGGACAGGGGGCGGCAATCAGCCCCAGCATTTT
TRBD1,TRBJ1-1,TRBV9,-,CASSTGQGSRGKNTEAFF,TGTGCCAGCAGCACCGGACAGGGGTCGCGAGGGAAGAACACTGAAGCTTTCTTT
-,TRBJ2-7,TRBV28,-,CASSLYSFWQGSSYEQYF,TGTGCCAGCAGTTTATATAGCTTTTGGCAGGGAAGCTCCTACGAGCAGTACTTC
TRBD1,TRBJ1-2,TRBV6-5,-,CASSDRGILYGYTF,TGTGCCAGCAGTGACAGGGGGATACTCTATGGCTACACCTTC
-,TRBJ2-7,TRBV10-3,-,CAISGQGYEQYF,TGTGCCATCAGCGGCCAGGGGTACGAGCAGTACTTC
TRBD2,TRBJ2-5,TRBV9,-,CASSAGLAGGRIDF,TGTGCCAGCAGCGCAGGACTAGCGGGGGGGCGAATTGACTTC
TRBD1,TRBJ2-7,TRBV6-5,-,CASRLFGQATYEQYF,TGTGCCAGCAGGCTATTTGGACAGGCCACCTACGAGCAGTACTTC
TRBD1,TRBJ2-7,TRBV11-2,-,CASSLELGTVYEQYF,TGTGCCAGCAGCTTGGAGCTGGGGACAGTCTACGAGCAGTACTTC
-,TRBJ1-2,TRBV28,-,CASYTSGGGDNYGYTF,TGTGCCAGCTATACCTCCGGGGGGGGCGATAACTATGGCTACACCTTC
TRBD2,TRBJ2-4,TRBV28,-,CASLGGGRLENIQYF,TGTGCCAGTCTCGGCGGGGGGAGGTTGGAAAACATTCAGTACTTC
TRBD1,TRBJ2-7,TRBV27,-,CASSPRTGTSYEQYF,TGTGCCAGCAGTCCACGGACAGGGACCTCCTACGAGCAGTACTTC
-,TRBJ1-4,TRBV19,-,CASSGTGSPFNEKLFF,TGTGCCAGTAGCGGTACAGGGTCCCCGTTTAATGAAAAACTGTTTTTT
TRBD1,TRBJ2-7,TRBV5-1,-,CASSPTGGSDEQYF,TGCGCCAGCAGCCCGACAGGGGGGTCGGACGAGCAGTACTTC
-,TRBJ1-2,TRBV4-2,once,CASSQDKGPSYGYTF,TGTGCCAGCAGCCAAGATAAGGGGCCAAGCTATGGCTACACCTTC
-,TRBJ2-1,TRBV14,-,CASSQGGASAYNEQFF,TGTGCCAGCAGCCAAGGAGGGGCTAGCGCCTACAATGAGCAGTTCTTC
-,TRBJ1-2,TRBV10-3,-,CAISVEGNGYTF,TGTGCCATCAGTGTAGAGGGAAACGGCTACACCTTC
-,TRBJ2-3,TRBV5-4,-,CASSLDSVAFMTDTQYF,TGTGCCAGCAGCTTGGACTCTGTAGCTTTTATGACAGATACGCAGTATTTT
TRBD2,TRBJ2-2,TRBV7-9,-,CASSLGLAGDTGELFF,TGTGCCAGCAGCTTGGGACTAGCGGGAGATACCGGGGAGCTGTTTTTT
-,TRBJ1-2,TRBV19,few,CASSIEGAIDYGYTF,TGTGCCAGTAGTATAGAGGGAGCGATAGACTATGGCTACACCTTC
-,TRBJ1-2,TRBV19,-,CASSMGLFSSGYTF,TGTGCCAGTAGTATGGGACTCTTCTCCTCTGGCTACACCTTC
TRBD2,TRBJ2-1,TRBV28,few,CASSVTSGGGLLVF,TGTGCCAGCAGTGTGACTAGCGGGGGGGGGCTTTTGGTCTTC
-,TRBJ2-7,TRBV28,-,CASSLPLSEQYF,TGTGCCAGCAGTCTACCCCTGAGCGAGCAGTACTTC
TRBD1,TRBJ2-7,TRBV7-9,-,CASSLDRGRGQGRDEQYF,TGTGCCAGCAGCTTGGACAGGGGCAGAGGGCAGGGGAGGGACGAGCAGTACTTC
TRBD1,TRBJ2-1,TRBV9,-,CASSVSGQPGNEQFF,TGTGCCAGCAGCGTCTCGGGACAGCCTGGGAATGAGCAGTTCTTC
TRBD1,TRBJ1-5,TRBV7-9,-,CSSSPGDSPLSGQPQHF,TGTTCCAGCAGCCCCGGGGACAGCCCGTTGTCCGGTCAGCCCCAGCATTTT
-,TRBJ2-7,TRBV5-8,-,CASSNRAYEQYF,TGTGCCAGCAGCAACAGAGCCTACGAGCAGTACTTC
-,TRBJ1-5,TRBV19,-,CASSRGDRGNQPQHF,TGTGCCAGTAGTAGGGGTGACAGAGGCAATCAGCCCCAGCATTTT
TRBD2,TRBJ2-1,TRBV28,-,CASKLAGGPNEQFF,TGTGCCAGCAAACTAGCGGGGGGGCCGAATGAGCAGTTCTTC